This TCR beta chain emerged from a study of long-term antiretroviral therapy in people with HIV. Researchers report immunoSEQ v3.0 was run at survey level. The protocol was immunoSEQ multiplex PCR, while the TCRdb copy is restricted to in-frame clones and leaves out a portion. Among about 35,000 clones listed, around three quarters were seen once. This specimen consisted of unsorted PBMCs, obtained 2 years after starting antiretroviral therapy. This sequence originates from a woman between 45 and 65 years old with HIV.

The CDR3 sequence is CASSQGRQGRETQYF. CDR3 DNA: TGCGCCAGCAGCCAAGGGAGACAGGGGCGAGAGACCCAGTACTTC. The genes are TRBV4-1 and TRBJ2-5; 8 bases match TRBD1. V lost 1 base to trimming and J lost 4 bases; unmatched junction nucleotides: 5. The CDR3 has 15 amino acids. Germline V gene lookup returns CDR1 MGHRA and CDR2 YSYEKL.